The TCR beta chain under discussion was sequenced for a study of OX40 agonist ivuxolimab in advanced cancers. Turning to the study itself: The dose-escalation cohort had hepatocellular carcinoma, melanoma, renal cell or head and neck cancer. General observations from the study: Partly responding patients at 0.1-3.0 mg/kg showed some of the smallest clonal expansion. Dosing at 0.1 to 3.0 mg/kg was accompanied by clonal expansion of CD4+ and CD8+ blood T cells by week 6.

Assay: immunoSEQ multiplex PCR; the TCRdb copy retains only in-frame clones and omits some. The table includes about 21,000 clones, more than 75% detected once. Turning to this clone: Its antigen is undetermined.

Autoimmune disease history or systemic immunosuppression was exclusionary. V was shortened by 7 bases and J by 9 bases, with 16 bases between the two germline ends. Germline V lookup: CDR1 SGHNT, CDR2 YYREEE (reference sequence). There are 12 residues in the CDR3. The rearrangement links TRBV5-4 to TRBJ1-1; tentative D call: TRBD1 (5 bases). The source material was CD4+ or CD8+ T cells sorted from blood, sampled in a trial of the OX40 agonist ivuxolimab. This sequence was found in an adult with an advanced solid tumor such as melanoma, head and neck, liver or kidney cancer. CDR3 bases: TGTGCCAGCTTCGGGGCGGACCGTCAAGCTTTCTTT. It is translated as CASFGADRQAFF.